Below, one T cell receptor (beta chain) is given with its context. Its antigen specificity is not known. Nothing much larger sits one base from this clone, and base qualities are not available. The V end gives up 5 bases and the J end 7 bases, leaving 10 bases in the junction not matched to a gene. Taken from cysteine to phenylalanine, the CDR3 has 16 residues. Only the CDR3 portion is preserved as DNA: 48 bases, with reading frame beginning at the first base. CDR1 and CDR2 (LGHDT, YNNKEL) derive from the germline V gene (reference sequence). TCRbeta CDR3 regions were amplified from genomic DNA by means of the immunoSEQ Assay, a bias-controlled multiplex PCR. Regarding the original processing steps: Nucleated cell counts per sample were estimated from amplification of reference gene primers within the assay. Sequence reads were collapsed and filtered to measure the absolute abundance of every unique TCRbeta CDR3 rearrangement. For each sample, productive Simpson clonality was calculated as the square root of Simpson's diversity index over productive rearrangements. This is the immuneACCESS table as TCRdb keeps it, with only in-frame sequences that have V and J called. A part of the clones is gone; compared with another copy, unresolved V genes explain less than half, and the rest is unexplained. Clonal size and the V and J genes are those of that table, whereas D and trimming came from the DNA. For this sample there are 120,000 to 150,000 clones; around 90% appear just once. The ten largest make up over 4% of the sample.

Participants in the prospective study were aged about 18 to 100 years, lived in 20 to 30 United States geographic areas, and enrolled through a virtual design. In the prospective study, participants were assigned to cohorts based on the clinical history participants reported in a screening survey and a study questionnaire. Exposed participants were defined as having been in contact with someone with a PCR-confirmed or clinician-diagnosed COVID-19 case within 2 weeks of study entry. In the prospective study, mobile phlebotomists collected whole blood, serum and a nasopharyngeal or oropharyngeal swab from each participant. Additional blood draws and questionnaires over an approximately two-month period could optionally be provided by prospective study participants. Prospective study blood samples were shipped either frozen or at room temperature before DNA extraction. The data originate from a study of blood T cell repertoires in COVID-19 (dated by TCRdb to about 2020). With respect to the entire study: The collaborator samples originated in the United States, Italy and Spain and spanned the acute and convalescent phases of COVID-19. Where HLA class I and class II types were available, the types were taken from metadata supplied by the sample provider, not from assay-based typing. The samples were drawn from two sources: the first 160 participants of the ongoing ImmuneRACE study, and over 950 subjects contributed by 6 global collaborators. A de-identified subject ID, COVID-19 status, age in years and sex were almost always included in the sample metadata. The repertoires were released in a freely available public database intended as a resource for research on the immune response to SARS-CoV-2. The material from the prospective study consisted of cDNA or gDNA derived from T cells, B-cell-depleted T cells, or PBMCs. The dataset comprised deeply sampled blood TCRbeta repertoires from subjects exposed to, actively infected with, or recovered from COVID-19.

Overall results and qualifications from the work: How much clinical and demographic metadata was included differed by source and by participant, and the metadata was provided uncurated.

The sequenced sample consisted of PBMCs or T cells enriched from blood (not recorded which). This clonotype was obtained from a woman in her thirties or forties who had been exposed to COVID-19. Recombination connected TRBV3-1 (or the pseudogene TRBV3-2) to TRBJ2-3, with TRBD2 identical over 12 junction bases. The nucleotide sequence reads TGTGCCAGCAGCTCCGGAACTAGCGGGAGGCGCAATACGCAGTATTTT. This translates into CASSSGTSGRRNTQYF.